The 15 T cell receptor beta chains given below trace back to one sample, sequenced in a study of response to subunit inactivated influenza vaccine (dated by TCRdb to 2017 to 2018). Receptor libraries were prepared by RT-PCR. The sequencing machine was an Illumina HiSeq 2500. TCRdb cleaned the public reads at Q25 with fastp, built clones with MiXCR and kept in-frame beta chains. Records with the same CDR3 protein are collapsed into one entry carrying the most frequent genes and DNA. This sample comprises about 830,000 distinct CDR3 sequences, roughly 20% of them detected only once. The ten largest clones add up to approximately 10% of the sample. Here the sequenced sample was PBMCs from blood, taken less than 6 days after vaccination. These receptors were collected from a man aged 45-65 years who received an inactivated influenza vaccine. Donor details come from another sample of the same person, matched by shared clones.

This chain links TRBV29-1 with TRBJ2-5; TRBD1 agrees at 9 bases. Germline values: CDR1 SQVTM, CDR2 ANQGSEA. V shed 2 bases, J shed 7 bases, and the junction held 11 bases outside the gene matches. The CDR3 loop spans 15 amino acids. CDR3 DNA sequence: TGCAGCGTTGAACCTTTCGACAGGGGGAGTGGGACCCAGTACTTC. This encodes CSVEPFDRGSGTQYF.

The chain couples TRBV10-2 to TRBJ1-3; no definite D call. The germline V gene encodes CDR1 WSHSY and CDR2 SAAADI. Trimming removed 3 bases from V and 7 bases from J, with 16 bases in between. The CDR3 length is 15 residues. CDR3 loop: CASSDWRDSKNTIYF. In DNA, the CDR3 is TGCGCCAGCAGTGATTGGAGGGATAGTAAGAACACCATATATTTT.

This clonotype was counted only a few times. The chain couples TRBV6-2 or TRBV6-3 to TRBJ1-1; D uncertain. The CDR3 has 11 amino acids. V was pared by 6 bases and J by 5 bases, with 7 bases between. CDR1 and CDR2 from the germline V gene are MNHEY and SVGEGT. CDR3 sequence: CASRTLTEAFF. The CDR3 DNA sequence: TGTGCCAGCAGAACACTGACTGAAGCTTTCTTT.

The sample holds many counts of this clonotype. V gene TRBV20-1 combines with J gene TRBJ1-2; 8 bases are a match to TRBD1. CDR1 is DFQATT, CDR2 SNEGSKA, per germline (reference sequence). The CDR3 sequence is 13 residues long. Trimming cost V 3 bases and J 4 bases; bases outside gene matches: 4. The CDR3 DNA sequence: TGCAGTGCTAGGGACAGGGTCTCCTATGGCTACACCTTC. Translated, it gives CSARDRVSYGYTF.

This sequence joins TRBV7-2 and TRBJ1-2, with a tentative D call TRBD1 (5 bases). The V gene lost 4 bases and the J gene lost 4 bases, with 16 bases spanning the gap. The CDR3 runs to 15 residues. In germline, CDR1 is SGHTA, CDR2 FQGNSA. CDR3 sequence: CASSSQGIAFYGYTF. As DNA, the CDR3 is TGTGCCAGCAGCTCCCAGGGCATCGCCTTCTATGGCTACACCTTC.

This clonotype was counted between two and nine times. This chain connects TRBV28 to TRBJ2-5, with TRBD2 as a possible D gene (5 bases). The CDR3 extends over 14 amino acids. V was pared by 6 bases and J by 1 base, with 12 bases between. Germline V gene data show CDR1 as MDHEN and CDR2 as SYDVKM. The CDR3 here is CASSPRVVQETQYF. The DNA of the CDR3 is TGTGCCAGCAGCCCGCGGGTGGTCCAAGAGACCCAGTACTTC.

In its sample, this clonotype was seen a few times. The chain uses TRBV2 and TRBJ2-3; 8 nucleotides agree with TRBD1. This CDR3 is built from 14 residues. Trimming took 7 bases from V and 4 from J; bases not matched to a gene: 7. Germline CDR1 SNHLY, CDR2 FYNNEI. The chain's CDR3 is CASMQQGGADTQYF. CDR3 in DNA: TGTGCCAGCATGCAACAGGGGGGAGCAGATACGCAGTATTTT.

This clonotype showed up just a few times. The chain carries TRBV20-1 and TRBJ2-7; the D gene is possibly TRBD2 (5 bases). Trimming took off 5 bases at V and 7 bases at J, with 12 bases between the two ends. This CDR3 comprises 11 residues. Germline V CDR1 and CDR2: DFQATT, SNEGSKA (reference sequence). CDR3 in DNA: TGCAGTGCTGAGAAGGCGGGTGAGCAGTACTTC. Translation: CSAEKAGEQYF.

The chain employs TRBV6-4 and TRBJ2-1; D is possibly TRBD1 or TRBD2 (5 bases each). This CDR3 is 18 amino acids long. Between the trimmed V and J ends, which lost 0 bases and 0 bases, there was a span of 15 bases. The V gene's germline CDR1 is MRHNA and CDR2 SNTAGT. The CDR3 sequence: CASSDSIDGTHSYNEQFF. CDR3 DNA sequence: TGTGCCAGCAGTGACTCGATCGACGGGACGCACTCCTACAATGAGCAGTTCTTC.

The genes are TRBV27 and TRBJ1-2, with a possible D match to TRBD1 (5 bases). Germline V CDR1 and CDR2: MNHEY, SMNVEV (reference sequence). This CDR3 is 15 amino acids long. V was cut by 5 bases and J by 4 bases, with 17 bases left in between. The CDR3 loop reads CASSPSEGTVYGYTF. DNA of the CDR3: TGTGCCAGCAGTCCCTCGGAGGGGACGGTCTATGGCTACACCTTC.

For the CDR3, the DNA is TGCAGTGCTAGAGACACTAGCGCGAGAGGGTCATACAATGAGCAGTTCTTC. This sequence encodes CSARDTSARGSYNEQFF. V usage is TRBV20-1 and J usage is TRBJ2-1; 7 bases are shared with TRBD2. The CDR3 consists of 17 residues. Looked up from germline, CDR1 is DFQATT and CDR2 is SNEGSKA (reference sequence). The V segment lost 0 bases and the J segment 4 bases; nucleotides outside the gene matches: 12.

V is TRBV6-1 and J is TRBJ2-3; the D gene is possibly TRBD1 (6 bases). Germline V gene sequence: CDR1 MNHNS, CDR2 SASEGT. With 5 bases removed from V and 0 bases from J, the gap between germline ends came to 18 bases. The CDR3 has 17 amino acids. As DNA, the CDR3 is TGTGCCAGCAGTAGAAAATTTCCGGGACATAGCACAGATACGCAGTATTTT. The encoded protein is CASSRKFPGHSTDTQYF.

This clonotype was detected a few times. The chain uses TRBV20-1 and TRBJ2-1; D is perhaps TRBD1 (6 bases). CDR1 and CDR2 from the germline V gene are DFQATT and SNEGSKA (reference sequence). The CDR3 contains 12 residues. Trimming pared 4 bases from V and 10 bases from J, leaving 14 bases between. In nucleotides, the CDR3 is TGCAGTGCTAACCAGGGGATATGGGAGCAGTTCTTC. Its protein is CSANQGIWEQFF.

The chain is built from TRBV20-1 and TRBJ2-1; maybe TRBD2 (5 bases). V lost 6 bases and J 9 bases, leaving 12 bases between the germline ends. CDR3 length equals 11 residues. Looked up from germline, CDR1 is DFQATT and CDR2 is SNEGSKA (reference sequence). CDR3 sequence: CSASSVAEQFF. DNA for the CDR3: TGCAGTGCCAGTAGCGTTGCTGAGCAGTTCTTC.

V usage is TRBV12-3 or TRBV12-4 and J usage is TRBJ2-1, with D perhaps matching TRBD1 (5 bases). V was trimmed by 7 bases and J by 3 bases, leaving 16 bases between them. The CDR3 has 15 residues. The CDR3 protein is CASTAVAGFYNEQFF. In DNA form, the CDR3 reads TGTGCCAGCACCGCGGTGGCAGGGTTCTACAATGAGCAGTTCTTC.